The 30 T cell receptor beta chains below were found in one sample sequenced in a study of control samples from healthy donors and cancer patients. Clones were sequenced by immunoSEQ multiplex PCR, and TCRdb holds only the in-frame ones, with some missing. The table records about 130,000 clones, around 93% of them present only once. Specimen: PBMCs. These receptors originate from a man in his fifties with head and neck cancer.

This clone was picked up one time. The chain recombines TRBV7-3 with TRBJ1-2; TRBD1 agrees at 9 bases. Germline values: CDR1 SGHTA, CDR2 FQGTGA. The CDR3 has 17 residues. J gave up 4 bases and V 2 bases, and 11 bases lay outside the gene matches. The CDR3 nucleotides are TGTGCCAGCAGCTTAGGGGGGACAGGGCAGTCGTCCTATGGCTACACCTTC. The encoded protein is CASSLGGTGQSSYGYTF.

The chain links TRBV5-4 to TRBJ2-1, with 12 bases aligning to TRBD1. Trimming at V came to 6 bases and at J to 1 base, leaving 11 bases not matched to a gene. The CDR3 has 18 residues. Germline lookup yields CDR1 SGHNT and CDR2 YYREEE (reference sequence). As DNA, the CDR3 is TGTGCCAGCACCCGGGGGACAGGGGGCGGCCGATCCTACAATGAGCAGTTCTTC. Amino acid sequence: CASTRGTGGGRSYNEQFF. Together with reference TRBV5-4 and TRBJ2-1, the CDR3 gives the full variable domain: ETGVTQSPTHLIKTRGQQVTLRCSSQSGHNTVSWYQQALGQGPQFIFQYYREEENGRGNFPPRFSGLQFPNYSSELNVNALELDDSALYLCASTRGTGGGRSYNEQFFGPGTRLTVL.

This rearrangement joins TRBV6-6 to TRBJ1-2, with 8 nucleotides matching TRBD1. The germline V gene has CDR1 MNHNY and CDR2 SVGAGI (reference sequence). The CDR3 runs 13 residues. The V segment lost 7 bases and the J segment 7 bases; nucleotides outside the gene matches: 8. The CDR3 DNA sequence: TGTGCCAGCACCCCGCAGGGGGCCGCTGGCTACACCTTC. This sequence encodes CASTPQGAAGYTF.

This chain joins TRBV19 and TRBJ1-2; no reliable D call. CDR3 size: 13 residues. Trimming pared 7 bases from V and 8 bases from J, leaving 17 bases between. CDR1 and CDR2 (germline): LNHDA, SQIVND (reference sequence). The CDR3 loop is CASNRIDRGGYTF. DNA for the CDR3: TGTGCCAGTAACCGTATTGATCGCGGAGGCTACACCTTC.

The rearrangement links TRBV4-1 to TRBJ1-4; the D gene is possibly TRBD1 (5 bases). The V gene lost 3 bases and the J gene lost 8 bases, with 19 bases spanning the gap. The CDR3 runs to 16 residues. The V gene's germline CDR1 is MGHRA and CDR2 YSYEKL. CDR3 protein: CASSQSGAGGLEKLFF. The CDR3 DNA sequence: TGCGCCAGCAGCCAGTCAGGAGCCGGGGGTCTAGAAAAACTGTTTTTT.

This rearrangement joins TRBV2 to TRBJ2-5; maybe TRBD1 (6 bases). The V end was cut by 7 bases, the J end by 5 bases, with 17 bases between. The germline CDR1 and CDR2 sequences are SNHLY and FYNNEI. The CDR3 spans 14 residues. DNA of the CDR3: TGTGCCAGCATCGAGGACAGTTCGTGGGAGACCCAGTACTTC. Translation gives CASIEDSSWETQYF.

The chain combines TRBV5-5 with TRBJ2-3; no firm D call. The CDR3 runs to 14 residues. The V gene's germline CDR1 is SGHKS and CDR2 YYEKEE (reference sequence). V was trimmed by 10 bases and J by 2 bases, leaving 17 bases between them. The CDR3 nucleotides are TGTGCCGGAAGAGCCGGCGCCCACACAGATACGCAGTATTTT. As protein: CAGRAGAHTDTQYF.

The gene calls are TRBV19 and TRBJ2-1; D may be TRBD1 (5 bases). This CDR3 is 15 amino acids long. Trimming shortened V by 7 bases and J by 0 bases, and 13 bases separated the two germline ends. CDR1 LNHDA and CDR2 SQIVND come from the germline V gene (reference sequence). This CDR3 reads CASTFQGHSYNEQFF. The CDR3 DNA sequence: TGTGCCAGTACATTCCAGGGTCACTCCTACAATGAGCAGTTCTTC.

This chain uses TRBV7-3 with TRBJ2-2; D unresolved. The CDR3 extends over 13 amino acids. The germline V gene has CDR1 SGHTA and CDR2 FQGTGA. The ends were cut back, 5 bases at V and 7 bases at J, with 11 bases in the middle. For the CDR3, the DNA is TGTGCCAGCAGCCCCCTAGTGGACGGGGAGCTGTTTTTT. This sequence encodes CASSPLVDGELFF.

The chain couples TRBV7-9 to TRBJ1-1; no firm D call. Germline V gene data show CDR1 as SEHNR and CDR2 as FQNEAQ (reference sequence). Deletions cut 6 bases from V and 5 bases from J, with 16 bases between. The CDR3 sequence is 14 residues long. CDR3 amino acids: CASSTGRVETEAFF. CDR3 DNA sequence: TGTGCCAGCAGTACCGGGCGGGTGGAAACTGAAGCTTTCTTT. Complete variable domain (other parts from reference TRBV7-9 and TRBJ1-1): DTGVSQNPRHKITKRGQNVTFRCDPISEHNRLYWYRQTLGQGPEFLTYFQNEAQLEKSRLLSDRFSAERPKGSFSTLEIQRTEQGDSAMYLCASSTGRVETEAFFGQGTRLTVV.

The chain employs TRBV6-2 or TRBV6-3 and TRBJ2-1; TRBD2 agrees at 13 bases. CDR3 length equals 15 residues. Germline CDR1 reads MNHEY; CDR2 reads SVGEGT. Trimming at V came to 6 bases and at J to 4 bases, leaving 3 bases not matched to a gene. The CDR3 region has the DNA TGTGCCAGCAGCCGACTAGCGGGGGGATACAATGAGCAGTTCTTC. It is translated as CASSRLAGGYNEQFF.

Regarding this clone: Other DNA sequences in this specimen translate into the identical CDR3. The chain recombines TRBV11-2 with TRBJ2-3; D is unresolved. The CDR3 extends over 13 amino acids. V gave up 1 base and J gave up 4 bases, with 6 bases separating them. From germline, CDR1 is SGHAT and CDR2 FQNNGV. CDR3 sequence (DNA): TGTGCCAGCAGCTTAGGGTTAGCAGATACGCAGTATTTT. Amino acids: CASSLGLADTQYF.

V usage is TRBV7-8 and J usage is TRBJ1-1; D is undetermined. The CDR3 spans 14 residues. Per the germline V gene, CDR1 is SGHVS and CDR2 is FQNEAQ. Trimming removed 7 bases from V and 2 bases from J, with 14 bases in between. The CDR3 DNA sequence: TGTGCCAGCACCCCCGGGGTTGTAAACACTGAAGCTTTCTTT. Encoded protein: CASTPGVVNTEAFF.

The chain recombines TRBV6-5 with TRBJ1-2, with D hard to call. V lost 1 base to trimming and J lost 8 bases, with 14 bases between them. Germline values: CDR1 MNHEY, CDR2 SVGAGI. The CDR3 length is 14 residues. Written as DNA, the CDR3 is TGTGCCAGCAGTTACTATCGCCCCGGAGGGGGCTACACCTTC. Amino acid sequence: CASSYYRPGGGYTF.

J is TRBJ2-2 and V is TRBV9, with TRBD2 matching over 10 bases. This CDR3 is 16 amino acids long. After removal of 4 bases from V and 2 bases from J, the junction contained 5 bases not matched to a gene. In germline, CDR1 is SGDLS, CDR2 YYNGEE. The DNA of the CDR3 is TGTGCCAGCAGCCATAGGACTAGCGGAAACACCGGGGAGCTGTTTTTT. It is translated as CASSHRTSGNTGELFF.

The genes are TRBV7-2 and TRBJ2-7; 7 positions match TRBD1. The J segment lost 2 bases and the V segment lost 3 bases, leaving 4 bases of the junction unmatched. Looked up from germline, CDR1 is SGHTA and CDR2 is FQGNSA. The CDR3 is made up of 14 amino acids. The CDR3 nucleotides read TGTGCCAGCAGCTTCGCAACAGGGGCCTACGAGCAGTACTTC. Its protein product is CASSFATGAYEQYF.

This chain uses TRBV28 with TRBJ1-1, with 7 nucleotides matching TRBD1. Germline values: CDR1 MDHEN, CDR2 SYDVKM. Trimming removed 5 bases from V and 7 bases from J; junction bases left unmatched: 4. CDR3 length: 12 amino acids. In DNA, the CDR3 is TGTGCCAGCAGTCTTTACAGGGGTGAAGCTTTCTTT. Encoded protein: CASSLYRGEAFF.

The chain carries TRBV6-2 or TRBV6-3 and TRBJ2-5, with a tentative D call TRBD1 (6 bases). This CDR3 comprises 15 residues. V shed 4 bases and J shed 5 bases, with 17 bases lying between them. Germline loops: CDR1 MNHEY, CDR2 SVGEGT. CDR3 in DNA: TGTGCCAGCAGTTCCGGGACACGCGAGGCGGAGACCCAGTACTTC. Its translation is CASSSGTREAETQYF.

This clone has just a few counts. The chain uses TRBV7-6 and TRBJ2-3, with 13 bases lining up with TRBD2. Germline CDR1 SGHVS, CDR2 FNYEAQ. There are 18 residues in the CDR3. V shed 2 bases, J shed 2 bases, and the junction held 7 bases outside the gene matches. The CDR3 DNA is TGTGCCAGCAGCTTAAAACTAGCGGGGGGGAAATCCACAGATACGCAGTATTTT. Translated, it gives CASSLKLAGGKSTDTQYF. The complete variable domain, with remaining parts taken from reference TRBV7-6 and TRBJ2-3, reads GAGVSQSPRYKVTKRGQDVALRCDPISGHVSLYWYRQALGQGPEFLTYFNYEAQQDKSGLPNDRFSAERPEGSISTLTIQRTEQRDSAMYRCASSLKLAGGKSTDTQYFGPGTRLTVL.

The CDR3 is CASSLGIGPHQETQYF. The CDR3 DNA is TGTGCCAGCAGCTTAGGAATAGGGCCTCACCAAGAGACCCAGTACTTC. The V and J genes are TRBV11-2 and TRBJ2-5; D unresolved. There are 16 residues in the CDR3. CDR1 SGHAT and CDR2 FQNNGV come from the germline V gene. V lost 1 base and J 0 bases, leaving 12 bases between the germline ends.

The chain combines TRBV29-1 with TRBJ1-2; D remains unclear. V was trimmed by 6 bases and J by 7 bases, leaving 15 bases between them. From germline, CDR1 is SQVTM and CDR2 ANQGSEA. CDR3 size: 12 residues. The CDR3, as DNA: TGCAGCGTCGACCCGGGGTCGGGTGGCTACACCTTC. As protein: CSVDPGSGGYTF.

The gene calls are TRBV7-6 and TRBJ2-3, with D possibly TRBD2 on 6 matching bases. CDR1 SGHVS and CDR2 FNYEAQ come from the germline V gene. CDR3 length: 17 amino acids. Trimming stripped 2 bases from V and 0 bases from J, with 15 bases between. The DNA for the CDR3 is TGTGCCAGCAGCTTAAGTGGCCCCGGGGGTAGCACAGATACGCAGTATTTT. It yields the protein CASSLSGPGGSTDTQYF.

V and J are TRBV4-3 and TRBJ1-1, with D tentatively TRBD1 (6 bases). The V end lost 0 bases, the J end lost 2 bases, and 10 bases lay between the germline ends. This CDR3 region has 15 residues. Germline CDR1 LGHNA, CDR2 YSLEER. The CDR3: CASSQEGGINTEAFF. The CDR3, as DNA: TGCGCCAGCAGCCAAGAAGGGGGGATAAACACTGAAGCTTTCTTT.

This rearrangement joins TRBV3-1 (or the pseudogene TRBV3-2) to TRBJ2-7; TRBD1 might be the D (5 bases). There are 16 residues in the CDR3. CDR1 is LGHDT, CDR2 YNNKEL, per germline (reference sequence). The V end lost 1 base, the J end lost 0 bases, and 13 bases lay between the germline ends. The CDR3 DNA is TGTGCCAGCAGCCAAGGAGAGACAGAACTCTCCTACGAGCAGTACTTC. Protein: CASSQGETELSYEQYF.

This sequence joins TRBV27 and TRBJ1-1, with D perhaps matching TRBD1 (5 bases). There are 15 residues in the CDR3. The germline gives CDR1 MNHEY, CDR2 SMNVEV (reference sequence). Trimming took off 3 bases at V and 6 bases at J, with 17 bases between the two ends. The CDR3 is CASSFVKGWGPEAFF. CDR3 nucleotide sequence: TGTGCCAGCAGTTTTGTTAAGGGATGGGGACCTGAAGCTTTCTTT.

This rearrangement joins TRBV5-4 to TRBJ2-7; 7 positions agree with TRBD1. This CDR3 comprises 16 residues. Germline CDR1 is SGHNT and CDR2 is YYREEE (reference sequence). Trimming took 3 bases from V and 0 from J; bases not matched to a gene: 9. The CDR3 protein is CASSSRGQEFSYEQYF. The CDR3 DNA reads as TGTGCCAGCAGCTCCCGTGGACAGGAATTCTCCTACGAGCAGTACTTC.

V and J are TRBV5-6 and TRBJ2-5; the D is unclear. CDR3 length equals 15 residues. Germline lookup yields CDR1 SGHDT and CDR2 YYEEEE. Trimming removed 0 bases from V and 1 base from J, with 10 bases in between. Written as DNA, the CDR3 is TGTGCCAGCAGCTTGGGTCGTACCAGCCAAGAGACCCAGTACTTC. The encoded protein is CASSLGRTSQETQYF.

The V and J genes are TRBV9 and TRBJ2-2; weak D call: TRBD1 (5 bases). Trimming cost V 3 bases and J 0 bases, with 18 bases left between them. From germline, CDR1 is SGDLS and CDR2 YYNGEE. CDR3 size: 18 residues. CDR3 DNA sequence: TGTGCCAGCAGCGCCCTACCCGACAGCTACTCGAACACCGGGGAGCTGTTTTTT. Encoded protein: CASSALPDSYSNTGELFF.

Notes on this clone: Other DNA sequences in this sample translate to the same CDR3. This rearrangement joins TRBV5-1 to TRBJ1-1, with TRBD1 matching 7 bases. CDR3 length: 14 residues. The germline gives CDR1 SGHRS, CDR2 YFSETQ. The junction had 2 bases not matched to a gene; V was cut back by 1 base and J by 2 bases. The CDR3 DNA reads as TGCGCCAGCAGCTTGCAGGGGGGAAACACTGAAGCTTTCTTT. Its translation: CASSLQGGNTEAFF.

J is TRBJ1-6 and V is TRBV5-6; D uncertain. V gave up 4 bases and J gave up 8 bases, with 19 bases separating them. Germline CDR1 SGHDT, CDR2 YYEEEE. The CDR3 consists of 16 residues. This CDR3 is CASSSRESRGYSPLHF. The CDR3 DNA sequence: TGTGCCAGCAGCAGCCGCGAGTCACGAGGGTATTCACCCCTCCACTTT.